The present TCR beta chain was sequenced within a study of PD-L1 blockade in urothelial cancer. Study as a whole: The patients first took atezolizumab around 2014, receiving 1,200 mg intravenously every 3 weeks. About 85% of the 29 patients were men whose urothelial cancer was bladder-origin. Blood analysis was done at 3 weeks (second dose) and 6 weeks after treatment began. Median blood clonality was around 0.08, with about 81,000 unique TCRs.

This CDR3 comprises 14 residues. V was clipped by 0 bases and J by 4 bases, with 9 bases between them. Germline V gene lookup returns CDR1 LNHNV and CDR2 YYDKDF (reference sequence). Produced via immunoSEQ multiplex PCR; TCRdb's table is partial and in-frame only. The data show about 51,000 clones, with approximately 86% seen just once and approximately 16% held by the top ten. The receptor was isolated from a man aged 60-69 years with urothelial cancer. This chain joins TRBV15 and TRBJ1-1; no definite D call. This material consisted of PBMCs, taken around atezolizumab (anti-PD-L1) treatment. The CDR3 DNA reads TGTGCCACCAGCAGAGATATGGCTAGCACTGAAGCTTTCTTT. Residues: CATSRDMASTEAFF.